These 18 T cell receptor beta chains came from one sample sequenced in a study of CD8 T cells in ankylosing spondylitis. These receptors' targets are unknown. Study-level points and caveats: About 8 highly homologous variants made up a TCR beta motif, and this motif appeared characteristic of ankylosing spondylitis blood.

TCRdb re-analysed the 5' RACE reads in MiXCR, keeping a single row per CDR3 protein. This repertoire shows around 770,000 distinct CDR3 sequences, 12% found once; its top ten account for about 0.49%. Sequenced sample: blood, either unsorted or a sorted T cell fraction (not recorded which). These receptor sequences come from a male donor with ankylosing spondylitis.

This clonotype was picked up many times. This CDR3 reads CSARRVGETQYF. As DNA, the CDR3 is TGCAGTGCTAGACGAGTCGGAGAGACCCAGTACTTC. The chain carries TRBV20-1 and TRBJ2-5; the D is unclear. The germline V gene has CDR1 DFQATT and CDR2 SNEGSKA (reference sequence). Trimming took 2 bases from V and 4 from J, leaving 8 bases between them. The CDR3 extends over 12 amino acids.

J is TRBJ1-2 and V is TRBV7-2, with D perhaps matching TRBD1 (6 bases). The V gene's germline CDR1 is SGHTA and CDR2 FQGNSA. The CDR3 has 13 residues. The ends were cut back, 5 bases at V and 7 bases at J, with 14 bases in the middle. The CDR3 nucleotides are TGTGCCAGCAGCGGACAGTCTAATCTTGGCTACACCTTC. It is translated as CASSGQSNLGYTF.

This chain connects TRBV21-1 to TRBJ2-7; the D call TRBD1 from the table was never checked on the DNA. TRBV21-1 is given as a pseudogene. The CDR3 is 16 amino acids. The CDR3 DNA follows: TGTGCCAGCAGCAAAGCTTGTGGGACAGGGCCTCCCGAGCAGTACTTC. Encoded protein: CASSKACGTGPPEQYF.

This clonotype was recorded at least ten times. V is TRBV7-2 and J is TRBJ1-1; D might be TRBD1 (5 bases). CDR1 is SGHTA and CDR2 is FQGNSA in the germline V gene. The CDR3 is made up of 12 amino acids. Trimming took off 5 bases at V and 10 bases at J, with 14 bases between the two ends. The CDR3 DNA reads as TGTGCCAGCAGCCTCGAGAGGAGGGGAGCTTTCTTT. Its protein product is CASSLERRGAFF.

This clonotype was picked up a small number of times. This chain connects TRBV7-2 to TRBJ2-3; D is undetermined. This CDR3 is 14 amino acids long. The V gene's germline CDR1 is SGHTA and CDR2 FQGNSA. V gave up 6 bases and J gave up 4 bases, with 14 bases separating them. CDR3 sequence reads: CASRSMRGPDTQYF. The CDR3 DNA sequence: TGTGCCAGCAGGTCTATGAGAGGCCCAGATACGCAGTATTTT.

This clonotype was counted at least ten times. The rearrangement links TRBV12-3 or TRBV12-4 to TRBJ1-1; a weak D match, TRBD1 (5 bases). Trimming removed 1 base from V and 3 bases from J, with 9 bases in between. CDR3 size: 14 residues. CDR3 in DNA: TGTGCCAGCAGTTTAGACAGGCGAGACACTGAAGCTTTCTTT. Its translation is CASSLDRRDTEAFF.

This clonotype was seen only a few times. J is TRBJ2-2 and V is TRBV4-3; the D is unclear. The germline V gene encodes CDR1 LGHNA and CDR2 YSLEER. V shed 0 bases and J shed 3 bases, with 5 bases lying between them. The CDR3 is 14 amino acids. CDR3 loop: CASSQDWDTGELFF. CDR3 bases: TGCGCCAGCAGCCAAGATTGGGACACCGGGGAGCTGTTTTTT.

The rearrangement uses TRBV11-3 and TRBJ2-1, with D possibly matching TRBD1 (5 bases). The length of the CDR3 is 16 residues. V was shortened by 4 bases and J by 9 bases, with 22 bases between the two germline ends. The germline V gene has CDR1 SGHNT and CDR2 YENEEA. The CDR3 nucleotides read TGTGCCAGCAGCTCAACGGCCCGATCTAAAGGGGCTGAGCAGTTCTTC. The encoded protein is CASSSTARSKGAEQFF.

This clonotype has a count of ten or more. The chain uses TRBV12-3 or TRBV12-4 and TRBJ2-1, with 8 bases matching TRBD1. Germline trimming cut 5 bases from V and 3 bases from J; bases unmatched to any gene: 6. The CDR3 length is 15 residues. For the CDR3, the DNA is TGTGCCAGCAGTCCCCCGGGACAGGACTACAATGAGCAGTTCTTC. Translation: CASSPPGQDYNEQFF.

The rearrangement uses TRBV6-1 and TRBJ2-1; D may be TRBD1 or TRBD2 (6 bases each). V was pared by 6 bases and J by 8 bases, with 14 bases between. Germline V lookup: CDR1 MNHNS, CDR2 SASEGT. This CDR3 has 13 residues. CDR3 nucleotide sequence: TGTGCCAGCAGGGAGGGGGTCTTGGATGAGCAGTTCTTC. This gives the protein CASREGVLDEQFF.

This clonotype was counted ten times or more. V usage is TRBV12-3 or TRBV12-4 and J usage is TRBJ2-1; either TRBD1 or TRBD2 may fit D (6 bases each). The CDR3 contains 15 residues. V lost 5 bases to trimming and J lost 9 bases, with 20 bases between them. CDR3 sequence: CASSLLAYGGGEQFF. The CDR3 DNA reads as TGTGCCAGCAGTCTTCTAGCTTACGGAGGGGGTGAGCAGTTCTTC.

This clonotype was observed a handful of times. V usage is TRBV29-1 and J usage is TRBJ1-2; D is uncertain. The CDR3 runs 17 residues. Germline-derived CDR1 and CDR2 are SQVTM and ANQGSEA. Trimming took 0 bases from V and 0 from J, leaving 17 bases between them. The CDR3 region is CSVEDSLGLGTNYGYTF. Written as DNA, the CDR3 is TGCAGCGTTGAAGATTCCCTCGGCTTGGGGACTAACTATGGCTACACCTTC.

The chain joins TRBV7-2 to TRBJ2-7, with 11 bases that match TRBD2. Per the germline V gene, CDR1 is SGHTA and CDR2 is FQGNSA. This CDR3 contains 17 residues. J gave up 2 bases and V 6 bases, and 12 bases lay outside the gene matches. The CDR3 region is CASRKTSGGGTTYEQYF. The CDR3 DNA reads as TGTGCCAGCAGAAAAACTAGCGGGGGAGGAACCACCTACGAGCAGTACTTC.

This clonotype was counted many times. The V gene is TRBV6-5, the J gene TRBJ1-1, with 7 nucleotides matching TRBD1. From germline, CDR1 is MNHEY and CDR2 SVGAGI. V shed 0 bases and J 6 bases; nucleotides not matched to a gene: 10. The CDR3 is 16 residues long. The CDR3 spells CASSYSSRGGVAEAFF. In nucleotides, the CDR3 is TGTGCCAGCAGTTACTCGTCCAGGGGGGGTGTTGCTGAAGCTTTCTTT.

In its sample, this clonotype was seen a few times. The chain recombines TRBV12-3 or TRBV12-4 with TRBJ2-3; TRBD2 is a possible D gene (5 bases). V dropped 2 bases and J dropped 6 bases, with 15 bases sitting between them. The CDR3 consists of 15 residues. In DNA form, the CDR3 reads TGTGCCAGCAGTTTAATGGACTTGGTTAGTGATACGCAGTATTTT. This encodes CASSLMDLVSDTQYF.

V usage is TRBV6-1 and J usage is TRBJ1-5; D not certain. CDR1 is MNHNS, CDR2 SASEGT, per germline. V lost 6 bases to trimming and J lost 6 bases, with 12 bases between them. The CDR3 length is 13 residues. The CDR3 protein is CASSQEGGQPQHF. CDR3 DNA: TGTGCCAGCAGCCAAGAGGGCGGTCAGCCCCAGCATTTT.

The rearrangement uses TRBV20-1 and TRBJ1-5; no clear D. The CDR3 sequence is 11 residues long. The germline V gene has CDR1 DFQATT and CDR2 SNEGSKA (reference sequence). V lost 3 bases and J 4 bases, leaving 4 bases between the germline ends. CDR3 sequence: CSARENQPQHF. Here the CDR3 DNA reads TGCAGTGCTAGGGAGAATCAGCCCCAGCATTTT.

This chain connects TRBV20-1 to TRBJ2-5; D is ambiguous. The V gene's germline CDR1 is DFQATT and CDR2 SNEGSKA (reference sequence). The CDR3 totals 13 residues. V shed 2 bases and J shed 2 bases, with 9 bases lying between them. For the CDR3, the DNA is TGCAGTGCTAGATTGGCCTCACAAGAGACCCAGTACTTC. Protein: CSARLASQETQYF.